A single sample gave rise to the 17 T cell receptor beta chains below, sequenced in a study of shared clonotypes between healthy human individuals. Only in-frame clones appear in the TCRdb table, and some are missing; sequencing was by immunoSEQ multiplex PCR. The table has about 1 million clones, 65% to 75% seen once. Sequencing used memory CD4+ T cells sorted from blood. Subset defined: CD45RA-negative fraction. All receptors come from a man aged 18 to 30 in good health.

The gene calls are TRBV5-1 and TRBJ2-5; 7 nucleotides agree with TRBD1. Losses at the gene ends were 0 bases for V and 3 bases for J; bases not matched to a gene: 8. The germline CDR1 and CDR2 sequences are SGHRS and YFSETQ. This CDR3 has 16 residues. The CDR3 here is CASSLAARQGEETQYF. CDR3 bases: TGCGCCAGCAGCTTGGCCGCCAGGCAGGGGGAAGAGACCCAGTACTTC.

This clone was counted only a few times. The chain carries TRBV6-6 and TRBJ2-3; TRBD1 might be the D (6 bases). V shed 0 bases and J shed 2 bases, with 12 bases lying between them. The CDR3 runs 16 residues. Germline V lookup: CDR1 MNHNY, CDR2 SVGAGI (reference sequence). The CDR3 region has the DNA TGTGCCAGCAGTTACTCGGGGGCCCATTCCACAGATACGCAGTATTTT. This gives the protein CASSYSGAHSTDTQYF.

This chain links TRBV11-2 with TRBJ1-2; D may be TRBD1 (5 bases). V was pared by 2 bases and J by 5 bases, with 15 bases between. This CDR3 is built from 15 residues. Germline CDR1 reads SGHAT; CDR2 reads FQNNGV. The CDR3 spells CASSLWGGGSYGYTF. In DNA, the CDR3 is TGTGCCAGCAGCTTATGGGGCGGCGGGTCGTATGGCTACACCTTC.

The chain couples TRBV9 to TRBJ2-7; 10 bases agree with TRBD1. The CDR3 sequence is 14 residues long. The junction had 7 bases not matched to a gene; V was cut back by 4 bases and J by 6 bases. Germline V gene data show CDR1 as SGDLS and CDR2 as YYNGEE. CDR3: CASSLGQGQGEQYF. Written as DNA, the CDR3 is TGTGCCAGCAGCTTGGGACAGGGGCAAGGCGAGCAGTACTTC.

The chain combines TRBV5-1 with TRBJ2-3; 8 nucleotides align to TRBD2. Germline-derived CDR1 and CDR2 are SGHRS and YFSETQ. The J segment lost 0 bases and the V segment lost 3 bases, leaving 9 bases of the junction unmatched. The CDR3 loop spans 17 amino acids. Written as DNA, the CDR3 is TGCGCCAGCAGCTCCCTAGCGGGCCATCCTAGCACAGATACGCAGTATTTT. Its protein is CASSSLAGHPSTDTQYF.

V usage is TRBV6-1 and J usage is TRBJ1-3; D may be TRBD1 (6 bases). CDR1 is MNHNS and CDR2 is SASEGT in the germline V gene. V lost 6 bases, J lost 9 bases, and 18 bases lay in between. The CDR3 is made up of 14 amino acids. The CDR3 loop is CASSLNTGISTIYF. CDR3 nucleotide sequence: TGTGCCAGCAGCCTTAACACAGGGATTTCCACCATATATTTT.

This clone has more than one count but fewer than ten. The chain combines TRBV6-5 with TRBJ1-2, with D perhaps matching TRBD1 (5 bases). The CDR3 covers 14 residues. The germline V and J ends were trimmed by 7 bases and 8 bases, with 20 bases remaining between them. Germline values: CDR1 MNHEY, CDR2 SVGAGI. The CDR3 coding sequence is TGTGCCAGCATGAGTGACCGCAGGGTCGGCGGCTACACCTTC. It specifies CASMSDRRVGGYTF.

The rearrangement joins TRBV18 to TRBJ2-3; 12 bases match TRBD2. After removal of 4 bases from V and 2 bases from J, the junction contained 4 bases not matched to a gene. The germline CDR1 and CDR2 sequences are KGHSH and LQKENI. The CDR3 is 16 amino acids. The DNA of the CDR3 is TGTGCCAGCTCACTATCTAGCGGGGGGGCCACAGATACGCAGTATTTT. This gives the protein CASSLSSGGATDTQYF.

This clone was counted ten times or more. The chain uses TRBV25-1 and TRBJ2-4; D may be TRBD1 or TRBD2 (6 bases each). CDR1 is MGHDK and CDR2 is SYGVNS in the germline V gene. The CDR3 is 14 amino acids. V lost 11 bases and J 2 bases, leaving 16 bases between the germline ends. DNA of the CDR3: TGTGCCGAGGGGGGAGATGTTTCCAAAAACATTCAGTACTTC. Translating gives CAEGGDVSKNIQYF. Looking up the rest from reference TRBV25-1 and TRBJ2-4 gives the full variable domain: EADIYQTPRYLVIGTGKKITLECSQTMGHDKMYWYQQDPGMELHLIHYSYGVNSTEKGDLSSESTVSRIRTEHFPLTLESARPSHTSQYLCAEGGDVSKNIQYFGAGTRLSVL.

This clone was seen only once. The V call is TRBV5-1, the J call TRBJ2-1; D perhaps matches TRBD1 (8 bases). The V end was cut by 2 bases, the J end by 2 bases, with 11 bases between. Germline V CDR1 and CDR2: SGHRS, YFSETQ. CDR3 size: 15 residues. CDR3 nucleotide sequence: TGCGCCAGCAGCTTTACAGGGGGGGCCTACAATGAGCAGTTCTTC. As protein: CASSFTGGAYNEQFF.

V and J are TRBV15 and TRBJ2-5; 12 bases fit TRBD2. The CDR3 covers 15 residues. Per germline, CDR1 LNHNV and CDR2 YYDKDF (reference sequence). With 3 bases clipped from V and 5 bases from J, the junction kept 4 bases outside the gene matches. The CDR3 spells CATSRTSGSQETQYF. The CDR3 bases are TGTGCCACCAGCAGGACTAGCGGGAGTCAGGAGACCCAGTACTTC.

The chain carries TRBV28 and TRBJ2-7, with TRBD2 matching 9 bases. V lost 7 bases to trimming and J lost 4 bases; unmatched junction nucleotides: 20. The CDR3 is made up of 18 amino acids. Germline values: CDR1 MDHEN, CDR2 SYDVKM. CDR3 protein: CASTGTPEGGGAHYEQYF. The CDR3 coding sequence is TGTGCCAGCACCGGGACCCCCGAGGGCGGGGGGGCTCATTACGAGCAGTACTTC.

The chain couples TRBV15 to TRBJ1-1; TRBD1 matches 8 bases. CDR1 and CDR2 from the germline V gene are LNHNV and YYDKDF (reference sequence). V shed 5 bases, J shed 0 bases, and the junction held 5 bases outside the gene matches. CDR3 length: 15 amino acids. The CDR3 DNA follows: TGTGCCACCAGCGGACGGACAGGGATGAACACTGAAGCTTTCTTT. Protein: CATSGRTGMNTEAFF.

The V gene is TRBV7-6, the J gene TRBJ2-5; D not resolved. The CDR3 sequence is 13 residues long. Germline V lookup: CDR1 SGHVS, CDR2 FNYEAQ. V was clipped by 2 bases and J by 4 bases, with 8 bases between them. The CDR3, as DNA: TGTGCCAGCAGCTTATTTCCGTCAGAGACCCAGTACTTC. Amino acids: CASSLFPSETQYF.

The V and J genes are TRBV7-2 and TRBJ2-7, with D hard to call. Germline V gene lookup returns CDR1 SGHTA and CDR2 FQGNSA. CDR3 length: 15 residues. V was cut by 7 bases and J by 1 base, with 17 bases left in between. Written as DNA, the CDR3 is TGTGCCAGCACCATTAACATAGACACATCCTACGAGCAGTACTTC. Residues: CASTINIDTSYEQYF.

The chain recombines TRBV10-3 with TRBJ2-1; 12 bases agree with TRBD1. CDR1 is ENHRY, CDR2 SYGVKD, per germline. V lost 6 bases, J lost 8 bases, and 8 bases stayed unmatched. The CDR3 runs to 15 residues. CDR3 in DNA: TGTGCCATCAGGCCGGGACAGGGGGCAAATGATGAGCAGTTCTTC. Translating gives CAIRPGQGANDEQFF.

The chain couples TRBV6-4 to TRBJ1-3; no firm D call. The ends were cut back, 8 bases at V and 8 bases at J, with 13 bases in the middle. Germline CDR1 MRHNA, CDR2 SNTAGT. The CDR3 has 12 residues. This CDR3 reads CASGRRCYTIYF. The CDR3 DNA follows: TGTGCCAGCGGTCGCCGGTGCTACACCATATATTTT.